The T cell receptor (beta chain) under discussion was sequenced for a study of beta chain features in type 1 diabetes. About the study: The number of sorted cells examined across all samples was around 110 million. Study-wide results and limits: Moderate yet significant TCRB CDR3 shortening was seen in Type 1 diabetes patients in all four CD4+ subsets.

The V gene end was trimmed by 3 bases and the J gene end by 5 bases; junction bases not matched to a gene: 4. The CDR3 contains 15 residues. Germline loops: CDR1 LNHNV, CDR2 YYDKDF (reference sequence). The entirety of the isolated RNA underwent reverse transcription, so expressed TCRB transcripts were sequenced. Naive, central memory and regulatory T cell samples came to a mean of around 3.5 million reads. Libraries were prepared by immunoSEQ multiplex PCR; TCRdb keeps only in-frame clonotypes and omits some of them. The sample carries around 600,000 clones, 9.5% to 15% recorded once. Of note for this clone: What it binds is not known.

The genes are TRBV15 and TRBJ2-5, with 12 bases fitting TRBD1. Sequences were obtained from naive CD4+ T cells from blood. This clonotype was sampled from a man between 25 and 39 years old with type 1 diabetes. The CDR3, as DNA: TGTGCCACCAGCAGGGGGACAGGGGGCAGGGAGACCCAGTACTTC. Amino acids: CATSRGTGGRETQYF.